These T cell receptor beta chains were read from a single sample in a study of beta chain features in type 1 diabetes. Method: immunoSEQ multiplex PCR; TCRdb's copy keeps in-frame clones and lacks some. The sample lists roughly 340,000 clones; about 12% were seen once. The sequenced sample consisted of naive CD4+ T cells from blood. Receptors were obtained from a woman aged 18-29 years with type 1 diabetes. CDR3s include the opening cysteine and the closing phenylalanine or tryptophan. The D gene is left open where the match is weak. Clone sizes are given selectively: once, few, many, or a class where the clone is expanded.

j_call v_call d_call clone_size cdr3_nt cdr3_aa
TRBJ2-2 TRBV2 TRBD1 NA TGTGCCAGCAGTAACATACAGGGGGCCTTGTCCACCGGGGAGCTGTTTTTT CASSNIQGALSTGELFF
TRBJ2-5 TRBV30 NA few TGTGCCTGGAGTGTAAGGGGTTCCGCGGACCCATTCCAAGAGACCCAGTACTTC CAWSVRGSADPFQETQYF
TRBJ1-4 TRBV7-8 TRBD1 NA TGTGCCAGCAGCCATCGGGACAGAGCAACTAATGAAAAACTGTTTTTT CASSHRDRATNEKLFF
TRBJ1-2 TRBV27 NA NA TGTGCCAGCAAAGTCGTAGGAGAATATGGCTACACCTTC CASKVVGEYGYTF
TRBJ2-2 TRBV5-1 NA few TGCGCCAGCAGCCTGGCACGGGGTTCGGAGGGGGAGCTGTTTTTT CASSLARGSEGELFF
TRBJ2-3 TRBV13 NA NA TGTGCCAGCAGCCCGGGGTCGGCGGGGACGCAGTATTTT CASSPGSAGTQYF
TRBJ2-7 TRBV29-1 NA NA TGCAGCGTTGAACTGACTAACTACGAGCAGTACTTC CSVELTNYEQYF
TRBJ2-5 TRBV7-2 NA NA TGTGCCAGCAGCCCCCGGGGACAAGAGACCCAGTACTTC CASSPRGQETQYF
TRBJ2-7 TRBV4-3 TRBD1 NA TGCGCCAGCAGCCTGAGGACAGGGCAGGAGCAGTACTTC CASSLRTGQEQYF
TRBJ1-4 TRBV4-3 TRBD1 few TGCGCCAGCAGCGCAACCGGGACAGGAAGTGAAAAACTGTTTTTT CASSATGTGSEKLFF
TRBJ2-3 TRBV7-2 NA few TGTGCCAGCAGCTTAGAAATTATCCGCACAGATACGCAGTATTTT CASSLEIIRTDTQYF
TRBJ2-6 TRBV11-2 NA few TGTGCCAGCAGCGCCCTGCGGGGGCAAGGGGCCAACGTCCTGACTTTC CASSALRGQGANVLTF
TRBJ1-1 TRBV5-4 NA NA TGTGCCAGCAGCGCGCCGGGTTACACTGAAGCTTTCTTT CASSAPGYTEAFF
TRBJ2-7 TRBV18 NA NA TGTGCCAGCTCACCGGGGCTGACCTGGGAGCAGTACTTC CASSPGLTWEQYF
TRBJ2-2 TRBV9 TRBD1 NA TGTGCCAGCAGCGTAGACCTAGGGACAGGGGGAACCGGGGAGCTGTTTTTT CASSVDLGTGGTGELFF
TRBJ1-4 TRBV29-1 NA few TGCAGCGTCCCCGGACAGAGCAATGAAAAACTGTTTTTT CSVPGQSNEKLFF
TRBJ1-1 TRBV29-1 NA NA TGCAGCGTTGTAGTGGTGAACACTGAAGCTTTCTTT CSVVVVNTEAFF
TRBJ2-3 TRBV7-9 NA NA TGTGCCAGCAGCTTGGTTCAGGGGAAGGACACGCAGTATTTT CASSLVQGKDTQYF
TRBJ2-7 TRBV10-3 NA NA TGTGCCACCCCGGGGGTGGAACGGCAATCCGAGCAGTACTTC CATPGVERQSEQYF
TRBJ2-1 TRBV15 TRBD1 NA TGTGCCACCAGCAGGGCCGGGACAGGGGGCAGCCATGAGCAGTTCTTC CATSRAGTGGSHEQFF
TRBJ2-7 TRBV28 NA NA TGTGCCAGCAGTTTGGGGGGTGGGAGCGAGCAGTACTTC CASSLGGGSEQYF
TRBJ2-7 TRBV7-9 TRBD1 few TGTGCCAGCAGCACCCGACAGGGAACGTACGAGCAGTACTTC CASSTRQGTYEQYF
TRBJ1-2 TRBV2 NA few TGTGCCAGCAGTACGGCGGAGGGGCTGGCTGGCTACACCTTC CASSTAEGLAGYTF
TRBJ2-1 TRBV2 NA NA TGTGCCAGCACCCAGAATGAGCAGTTCTTC CASTQNEQFF
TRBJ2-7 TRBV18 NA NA TGTGCCAGCTCACCACGTGTCAGTGTGGGCCTCTACGAGCAGTACTTC CASSPRVSVGLYEQYF
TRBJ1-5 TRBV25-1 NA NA TGTGCCAGCAGTGCAGGCAATCAGCCCCAGCATTTT CASSAGNQPQHF
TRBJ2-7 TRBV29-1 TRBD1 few TGCAGCGTTGAAGTGGGGACAGGTCCCTACGAGCAGTACTTC CSVEVGTGPYEQYF
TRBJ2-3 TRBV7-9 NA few TGTGCCAGCAGCTTAGGGGGCTACGGCACAGATACGCAGTATTTT CASSLGGYGTDTQYF
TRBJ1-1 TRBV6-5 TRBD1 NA TGTGCCAGCAGTTACTCCCGGGGGACAGCCAAAGGAGCTTTCTTT CASSYSRGTAKGAFF
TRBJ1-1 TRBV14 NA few TGTGCCAGCACTTTTTATTCGAACACTGAAGCTTTCTTT CASTFYSNTEAFF
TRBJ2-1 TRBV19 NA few TGTGCCAGTAGTATTAGTTACGCAGGAAACAATGAGCAGTTCTTC CASSISYAGNNEQFF
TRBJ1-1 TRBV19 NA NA TGTGCCAGTAGTATGAAGCTGAACACTGAAGCTTTCTTT CASSMKLNTEAFF
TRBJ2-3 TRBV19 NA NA TGTGCCAGTAGCCCCGGAGGGAAGGGAACAGATACGCAGTATTTT CASSPGGKGTDTQYF
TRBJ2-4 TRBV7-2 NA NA TGTGCCAGCAGCCTATGGACAGCAGCCAAAAACATTCAGTACTTC CASSLWTAAKNIQYF
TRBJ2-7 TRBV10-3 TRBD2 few TGTGCCATCAGGCCGGGACTAGCGGTTACACAGAGCTCCTACGAGCAGTACTTC CAIRPGLAVTQSSYEQYF
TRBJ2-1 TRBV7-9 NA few TGTGCCAGCAGCTCCCGAGGGAGCTCCTACAATGAGCAGTTCTTC CASSSRGSSYNEQFF
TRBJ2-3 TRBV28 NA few TGTGCCAGCAGTCCCCCGGGGGGCTCGACAGATACGCAGTATTTT CASSPPGGSTDTQYF
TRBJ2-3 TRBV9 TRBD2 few TGTGCCAGCAGCTCGCCCCTAGCGGGGGGTTCCGTTTATACGCAGTATTTT CASSSPLAGGSVYTQYF
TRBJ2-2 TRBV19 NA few TGTGCCAGTATCCCCGACGGGCGGGCCGGGGAGCTGTTTTTT CASIPDGRAGELFF
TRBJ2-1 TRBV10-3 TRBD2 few TGTGCCATCAGTAACACTAGCGCGGGTAGCAATGAGCAGTTCTTC CAISNTSAGSNEQFF
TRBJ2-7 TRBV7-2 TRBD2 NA TGTGCCAGCAGCTTACTGTCGCTAGCGGGAGGTGCCGTGGGGTACGAGCAGTACTTC CASSLLSLAGGAVGYEQYF
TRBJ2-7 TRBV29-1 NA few TGCAGCGTCGCGCCCCACGGCCCGACAGGGAGGTTAGCGGGAGAGCAGTACTTC CSVAPHGPTGRLAGEQYF
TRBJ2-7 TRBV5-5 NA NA TGTGCCAGCAGCTTAGCCAGGGACAACTACGAGCAGTACTTC CASSLARDNYEQYF
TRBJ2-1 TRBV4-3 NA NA TGCGCCAGCAGCCCCGCCCAGGGGCGTTACTACAATGAGCAGTTCTTC CASSPAQGRYYNEQFF
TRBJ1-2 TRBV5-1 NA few TGCGCCAGCAGCTTGCCCAGGGGTGATGGCTACACCTTC CASSLPRGDGYTF
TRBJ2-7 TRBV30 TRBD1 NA TGTGCCTGGAGTCGGGACAGCCCCTACGAGCAGTACTTC CAWSRDSPYEQYF
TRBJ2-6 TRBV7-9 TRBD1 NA TGTGCCAGCAGCGGTGACGACAGGGCTGGGGCCAACGTCCTGACTTTC CASSGDDRAGANVLTF
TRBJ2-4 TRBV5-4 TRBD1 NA TGTGCCAGCAGCTCACAGGGGGCAGGGTGGAACATTCAGTACTTC CASSSQGAGWNIQYF
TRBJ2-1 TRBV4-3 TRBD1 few TGCGCCAGCAGCCACAGGGGGAATGAGCAGTTCTTC CASSHRGNEQFF
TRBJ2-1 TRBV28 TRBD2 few TGTGCCAGCAGTTTGCGACTAGCGGGCCCCTTTCGGAATGAGCAGTTCTTC CASSLRLAGPFRNEQFF
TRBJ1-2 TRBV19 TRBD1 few TGTGCCAGTAGTAAATTAGCCGAACCCGGGACAGGGAAGACCTATGGCTACACCTTC CASSKLAEPGTGKTYGYTF